This TCR beta chain was obtained from a study of blood T cell repertoires in COVID-19. About the research overall: Acute and convalescent COVID-19 samples came from the United States, Italy and Spain. The cDNA or gDNA used as material had been derived from T cells, B-cell-depleted T cells, or PBMCs.

Trimming left V 5 bases short and J 0 bases short, with 5 bases between. The CDR3 length is 13 residues. Germline CDR1 is SEHNR and CDR2 is FQNEAQ (reference sequence). Produced via immunoSEQ multiplex PCR; TCRdb's table is partial and in-frame only. The sample consists of 80,000 to 100,000 clones, 90% to 95% of them appearing once. This receptor was taken from a human donor with active COVID-19. The donor label of this sample is uncertain. Specimen: peripheral blood. The gene calls are TRBV7-9 and TRBJ2-1, with D maybe TRBD2 (5 bases). The CDR3 bases are TGTGCCAGCAGCCGGGGCTCCTACAATGAGCAGTTCTTC. It specifies CASSRGSYNEQFF.